This is a list of T cell receptor beta chains from one sample in a study of OX40 agonist ivuxolimab in advanced cancers. The data were produced by immunoSEQ multiplex PCR, yet TCRdb's version contains in-frame clones alone and is incomplete. Found here are approximately 84,000 clones, roughly 80% of them singletons; the top ten hold less than 3.5%. The material sequenced was CD4+ or CD8+ T cells sorted from blood, taken in a trial of the OX40 agonist ivuxolimab. All receptors derive from an adult with an advanced solid tumor such as melanoma, head and neck, liver or kidney cancer. Both conserved end residues are part of each CDR3. The D gene is left open where the match is weak. A row's size may be missing; if present it is once, few, many or a size class.

clone size: -
J gene: TRBJ1-2
V gene: TRBV30
D gene: TRBD1
CDR3 protein: CAWTKDREYYGYTF
CDR3 DNA: TGTGCCTGGACGAAAGACAGGGAGTACTATGGCTACACCTTC

clone size: -
J gene: TRBJ1-2
V gene: TRBV6-5
D gene: -
CDR3 protein: CASSYGPSACTF
CDR3 DNA: TGTGCCAGCAGTTACGGCCCCTCAGCCTGCACCTTC

clone size: -
J gene: TRBJ2-2
V gene: TRBV5-1
D gene: TRBD1
CDR3 protein: CASSSGQGDTGELFF
CDR3 DNA: TGCGCCAGCAGCTCCGGACAGGGGGACACCGGGGAGCTGTTTTTT

clone size: few
J gene: TRBJ2-6
V gene: TRBV9
D gene: TRBD1
CDR3 protein: CASSVHTGVANVLTF
CDR3 DNA: TGTGCCAGCAGCGTTCATACAGGGGTGGCCAACGTCCTGACTTTC

clone size: few
J gene: TRBJ1-2
V gene: TRBV15
D gene: -
CDR3 protein: CATSRDSQGSYGYTF
CDR3 DNA: TGTGCCACCAGCAGAGATAGCCAGGGTAGCTATGGCTACACCTTC

clone size: -
J gene: TRBJ1-1
V gene: TRBV27
D gene: -
CDR3 protein: CASSLFPGAGTEAFF
CDR3 DNA: TGTGCCAGCAGTTTATTCCCAGGGGCCGGCACTGAAGCTTTCTTT

clone size: -
J gene: TRBJ2-7
V gene: TRBV10-3
D gene: -
CDR3 protein: CAIGGRANYEQYF
CDR3 DNA: TGTGCCATCGGCGGACGGGCAAACTACGAGCAGTACTTC

clone size: -
J gene: TRBJ2-5
V gene: TRBV11-2
D gene: TRBD2
CDR3 protein: CASSSTTGGQETQYF
CDR3 DNA: TGTGCCAGCAGCTCAACGACGGGGGGGCAAGAGACCCAGTACTTC

clone size: -
J gene: TRBJ2-5
V gene: TRBV19
D gene: -
CDR3 protein: CASSIAPGATRQTQYF
CDR3 DNA: TGTGCCAGTAGTATAGCCCCCGGAGCTACCAGGCAGACCCAGTACTTC

clone size: -
J gene: TRBJ1-3
V gene: TRBV9
D gene: -
CDR3 protein: CASSVGTGWDSGNTIYF
CDR3 DNA: TGTGCCAGCAGCGTTGGAACGGGATGGGACTCTGGAAACACCATATATTTT

clone size: -
J gene: TRBJ1-2
V gene: TRBV6-5
D gene: TRBD1
CDR3 protein: CASSYPDRGGGYTF
CDR3 DNA: TGTGCCAGCAGTTACCCGGACAGGGGGGGTGGCTACACCTTC

clone size: -
J gene: TRBJ2-5
V gene: TRBV7-2
D gene: -
CDR3 protein: CASSPAHGTQYF
CDR3 DNA: TGTGCCAGCAGCCCCGCCCACGGGACCCAGTACTTC

clone size: -
J gene: TRBJ1-4
V gene: TRBV11-2
D gene: -
CDR3 protein: CASSPNSEKLFF
CDR3 DNA: TGTGCCAGCAGCCCAAATTCGGAAAAACTGTTTTTT

clone size: -
J gene: TRBJ1-3
V gene: TRBV28
D gene: -
CDR3 protein: CASRGAGGNTIYF
CDR3 DNA: TGTGCCAGCAGGGGGGCAGGGGGAAACACCATATATTTT

clone size: -
J gene: TRBJ1-1
V gene: TRBV7-6
D gene: -
CDR3 protein: CASSPDIRAFF
CDR3 DNA: TGTGCCAGCAGCCCCGACATCCGCGCTTTCTTT

clone size: -
J gene: TRBJ2-7
V gene: TRBV6-5
D gene: -
CDR3 protein: CASSPGTYEQYF
CDR3 DNA: TGTGCCAGCAGCCCTGGGACCTACGAGCAGTACTTC

clone size: -
J gene: TRBJ1-2
V gene: TRBV2
D gene: TRBD1
CDR3 protein: CASSEAWGTGGGYTF
CDR3 DNA: TGTGCCAGCAGTGAAGCTTGGGGGACAGGGGGTGGCTACACCTTC

clone size: -
J gene: TRBJ2-3
V gene: TRBV4-3
D gene: -
CDR3 protein: CASSQDIQGRTDTQYF
CDR3 DNA: TGCGCCAGCAGCCAAGACATCCAGGGGCGCACAGATACGCAGTATTTT

clone size: -
J gene: TRBJ1-3
V gene: TRBV6-5
D gene: TRBD1
CDR3 protein: CASSSGQGAGGNTIYF
CDR3 DNA: TGTGCCAGCAGTTCGGGACAGGGGGCTGGTGGAAACACCATATATTTT

clone size: few
J gene: TRBJ2-5
V gene: TRBV6-5
D gene: -
CDR3 protein: CASSSLQETQYF
CDR3 DNA: TGTGCCAGCAGCTCCCTCCAAGAGACCCAGTACTTC

clone size: -
J gene: TRBJ1-4
V gene: TRBV5-4
D gene: -
CDR3 protein: CASSLGGSNEKLFF
CDR3 DNA: TGTGCCAGCAGCTTGGGTGGTTCTAATGAAAAACTGTTTTTT

clone size: -
J gene: TRBJ2-5
V gene: TRBV7-2
D gene: -
CDR3 protein: CASSPQAGRQETQYF
CDR3 DNA: TGTGCCAGCAGCCCCCAAGCCGGCAGGCAAGAGACCCAGTACTTC

clone size: -
J gene: TRBJ2-3
V gene: TRBV5-4
D gene: TRBD1
CDR3 protein: CASSRPTGGTDTQYF
CDR3 DNA: TGTGCCAGCAGCCGCCCGACAGGGGGAACAGATACGCAGTATTTT

clone size: once
J gene: TRBJ2-3
V gene: TRBV7-9
D gene: -
CDR3 protein: CASSPRSGDTQYF
CDR3 DNA: TGTGCCAGCAGCCCCCGCAGTGGAGATACGCAGTATTTT

clone size: -
J gene: TRBJ1-2
V gene: TRBV4-1
D gene: -
CDR3 protein: CASSQLNRVYGYTF
CDR3 DNA: TGCGCCAGCAGCCAACTAAACAGGGTCTATGGCTACACCTTC

clone size: -
J gene: TRBJ1-1
V gene: TRBV7-2
D gene: -
CDR3 protein: CASTPRSAEAFF
CDR3 DNA: TGTGCCAGCACGCCCCGGAGCGCTGAAGCTTTCTTT

clone size: -
J gene: TRBJ1-2
V gene: TRBV19
D gene: -
CDR3 protein: CASSGPQQTF
CDR3 DNA: TGTGCCAGTAGTGGTCCCCAACAGACATTC

clone size: -
J gene: TRBJ2-6
V gene: TRBV19
D gene: -
CDR3 protein: CASSAGGGLGVLTF
CDR3 DNA: TGTGCCAGTAGCGCTGGCGGAGGACTGGGAGTCCTGACTTTC

clone size: -
J gene: TRBJ2-1
V gene: TRBV10-3
D gene: TRBD1
CDR3 protein: CAISESGQGNNEQFF
CDR3 DNA: TGTGCCATCAGTGAGTCTGGACAGGGGAACAATGAGCAGTTCTTC

clone size: medium-sized
J gene: TRBJ1-1
V gene: TRBV30
D gene: -
CDR3 protein: CAWRVAGSTEAFF
CDR3 DNA: TGTGCCTGGAGAGTGGCGGGGAGCACTGAAGCTTTCTTT

clone size: -
J gene: TRBJ1-5
V gene: TRBV23-1
D gene: -
CDR3 protein: CASSQSNPNGQPQHF
CDR3 DNA: TGCGCCAGCAGTCAATCGAACCCAAATGGTCAGCCCCAGCATTTT

clone size: once
J gene: TRBJ1-2
V gene: TRBV5-5
D gene: -
CDR3 protein: CASISGNYGYTF
CDR3 DNA: TGTGCCAGCATATCGGGCAACTATGGCTACACCTTC

clone size: -
J gene: TRBJ1-1
V gene: TRBV5-4
D gene: -
CDR3 protein: CASSLGGSTEAFF
CDR3 DNA: TGTGCCAGCAGCTTAGGAGGGAGCACTGAAGCTTTCTTT

clone size: -
J gene: TRBJ1-2
V gene: TRBV27
D gene: -
CDR3 protein: CASSMGALLGGYTF
CDR3 DNA: TGTGCCAGCAGTATGGGGGCGTTACTTGGGGGCTACACCTTC

clone size: -
J gene: TRBJ1-2
V gene: TRBV19
D gene: -
CDR3 protein: CASQMGTTYGYTF
CDR3 DNA: TGTGCCAGCCAAATGGGGACCACGTATGGCTACACCTTC

clone size: -
J gene: TRBJ2-1
V gene: TRBV28
D gene: -
CDR3 protein: CASSSRQPSSYNEQFF
CDR3 DNA: TGTGCCAGCAGTTCTCGTCAGCCCAGCTCCTACAATGAGCAGTTCTTC

clone size: once
J gene: TRBJ1-5
V gene: TRBV19
D gene: -
CDR3 protein: CASNRVGPQHF
CDR3 DNA: TGTGCCAGCAACAGGGTCGGGCCCCAGCATTTT

clone size: -
J gene: TRBJ2-6
V gene: TRBV6-6
D gene: -
CDR3 protein: CASSYSISGANVLTF
CDR3 DNA: TGTGCCAGCAGTTACTCGATCTCTGGGGCCAACGTCCTGACTTTC

clone size: -
J gene: TRBJ2-1
V gene: TRBV11-2
D gene: -
CDR3 protein: CASSLDRVGSYNEQFF
CDR3 DNA: TGTGCCAGCAGCTTAGACCGGGTCGGCTCCTACAATGAGCAGTTCTTC

clone size: -
J gene: TRBJ2-3
V gene: TRBV10-1
D gene: TRBD2
CDR3 protein: CASSERTSGVYTQYF
CDR3 DNA: TGCGCCAGCAGTGAAAGGACTAGCGGGGTTTATACGCAGTATTTT

clone size: -
J gene: TRBJ1-3
V gene: TRBV7-2
D gene: -
CDR3 protein: CASSLEWSGNTIYF
CDR3 DNA: TGTGCCAGCAGCTTAGAATGGTCTGGAAACACCATATATTTT

clone size: few
J gene: TRBJ2-3
V gene: TRBV5-6
D gene: TRBD2
CDR3 protein: CASTGYPGGDTDTQYF
CDR3 DNA: TGTGCCAGCACCGGGTATCCGGGGGGGGATACAGATACGCAGTATTTT

clone size: -
J gene: TRBJ2-7
V gene: TRBV7-2
D gene: -
CDR3 protein: CASSPPTGGEQYF
CDR3 DNA: TGTGCCAGCAGCCCACCGACTGGGGGCGAGCAGTACTTC

clone size: -
J gene: TRBJ2-1
V gene: TRBV19
D gene: TRBD2
CDR3 protein: CASSISGTSGGAHEQFF
CDR3 DNA: TGTGCCAGTAGTATCTCCGGGACTAGCGGGGGGGCACATGAGCAGTTCTTC

clone size: -
J gene: TRBJ2-2
V gene: TRBV7-9
D gene: -
CDR3 protein: CASSQGTGTGELFF
CDR3 DNA: TGTGCCAGCAGCCAAGGAACAGGCACCGGGGAGCTGTTTTTT

clone size: -
J gene: TRBJ1-2
V gene: TRBV9
D gene: -
CDR3 protein: CASSVVDRGPARQSYTF
CDR3 DNA: TGTGCCAGCAGCGTAGTAGACAGAGGCCCTGCTCGGCAAAGCTACACCTTC

clone size: -
J gene: TRBJ1-2
V gene: TRBV11-2
D gene: -
CDR3 protein: CASSLVAGTNYGYTF
CDR3 DNA: TGTGCCAGCAGCTTAGTGGCAGGGACCAACTATGGCTACACCTTC

clone size: -
J gene: TRBJ2-7
V gene: TRBV15
D gene: -
CDR3 protein: CATSRGGDSYEQYF
CDR3 DNA: TGTGCCACCAGCAGAGGGGGAGACTCCTACGAGCAGTACTTC

clone size: -
J gene: TRBJ2-5
V gene: TRBV7-3
D gene: TRBD2
CDR3 protein: CASSSTGTSVETQYF
CDR3 DNA: TGTGCCAGCAGCTCTACCGGGACTAGTGTGGAGACCCAGTACTTC

clone size: -
J gene: TRBJ2-1
V gene: TRBV4-2
D gene: TRBD2
CDR3 protein: CASSQEASPGLGRSNEQFF
CDR3 DNA: TGTGCCAGCAGCCAAGAAGCTTCGCCGGGACTAGGGCGTAGCAATGAGCAGTTCTTC

clone size: -
J gene: TRBJ1-3
V gene: TRBV2
D gene: -
CDR3 protein: CASSVPPGTIYF
CDR3 DNA: TGTGCCAGCAGTGTCCCTCCGGGCACCATATATTTT

clone size: -
J gene: TRBJ2-2
V gene: TRBV7-2
D gene: -
CDR3 protein: CASSGGPTNTGELFF
CDR3 DNA: TGTGCCAGCAGCGGGGGACCGACGAACACCGGGGAGCTGTTTTTT

clone size: -
J gene: TRBJ1-2
V gene: TRBV9
D gene: TRBD1
CDR3 protein: CASSARDRGSGGYTF
CDR3 DNA: TGTGCCAGCAGCGCCCGGGACAGGGGTTCCGGTGGCTACACCTTC

clone size: -
J gene: TRBJ2-1
V gene: TRBV5-1
D gene: TRBD2
CDR3 protein: CASSGTSGGAREQFF
CDR3 DNA: TGCGCCAGCAGCGGAACTAGCGGGGGGGCAAGAGAGCAGTTCTTC

clone size: -
J gene: TRBJ1-1
V gene: TRBV2
D gene: -
CDR3 protein: CASSALSPSPNTEAFF
CDR3 DNA: TGTGCCAGCAGCGCTTTGTCCCCGTCTCCGAACACTGAAGCTTTCTTT

clone size: -
J gene: TRBJ1-2
V gene: TRBV30
D gene: -
CDR3 protein: CAWSPGQPFVTF
CDR3 DNA: TGTGCCTGGAGTCCTGGACAGCCCTTTGTTACCTTC

clone size: -
J gene: TRBJ2-5
V gene: TRBV7-2
D gene: -
CDR3 protein: CASAGPGIETQYF
CDR3 DNA: TGTGCCAGCGCGGGCCCGGGGATAGAGACCCAGTACTTC

clone size: -
J gene: TRBJ2-1
V gene: TRBV10-1
D gene: -
CDR3 protein: CASSAGYNEQFF
CDR3 DNA: TGCGCCAGCAGTGCAGGTTACAATGAGCAGTTCTTC

clone size: -
J gene: TRBJ1-5
V gene: TRBV5-5
D gene: -
CDR3 protein: CASSFGALGQPQHF
CDR3 DNA: TGTGCCAGCAGCTTTGGGGCTCTTGGCCAGCCCCAGCATTTT

clone size: -
J gene: TRBJ2-3
V gene: TRBV11-1
D gene: -
CDR3 protein: CASSLRARDTQYF
CDR3 DNA: TGTGCCAGCAGCCTACGCGCCAGGGATACGCAGTATTTT